The present T cell receptor (beta chain) was sequenced within a study of T cells in tuberculosis. Study overall: Sequenced TCRs come from CD1B-GMM tetramer-binding T cells. A South African cohort included IGRA-negative adolescents, latently infected IGRA-positive adolescents and adults with active tuberculosis.

The repertoire was sequenced with immunoSEQ multiplex PCR; TCRdb's copy has only in-frame clones and lacks some. The data contain over 25,000 clones, roughly 96% of them singletons. Each donor contributed 90,000 to 100,000 T cells on average, unsorted. Source material: PBMCs. The clonotype originates from a donor aged 5 to 30 with latent tuberculosis or without tuberculosis infection.

The CDR3 loop reads CSGGGGTATDTQYF. CDR3 nucleotide sequence: TGCAGCGGTGGGGGGGGGACGGCAACAGATACGCAGTATTTT. The chain joins TRBV29-1 to TRBJ2-3; the match to TRBD2 covers 7 bases. The CDR3 runs to 14 residues. V lost 7 bases, J lost 3 bases, and 10 bases stayed unmatched. Germline V CDR1 and CDR2: SQVTM, ANQGSEA.